Following are 12 T cell receptor beta chains from one sample sequenced in a study of blood T cell repertoires in COVID-19. Here immunoSEQ multiplex PCR was the method, and the copy in TCRdb shows in-frame clones only, minus some. The top ten clones hold 3.3% of a sample with approximately 260,000 clones, around 87% of them seen once. The sample comprised PBMCs or T cells enriched from blood (not recorded which). The origin of the receptors is a woman between 40 and 55 years old with acute COVID-19.

The chain combines TRBV9 with TRBJ2-1, with TRBD1 identical over 9 bases. This CDR3 region has 14 residues. Germline lookup yields CDR1 SGDLS and CDR2 YYNGEE. The junction had 2 bases not matched to a gene; V was cut back by 0 bases and J by 7 bases. In nucleotides, the CDR3 is TGTGCCAGCAGCGTAGAGGGACAGGGAAATGAGCAGTTCTTC. As protein: CASSVEGQGNEQFF.

This chain joins TRBV4-2 and TRBJ2-4; D might be TRBD2 (6 bases). Trimming left V 0 bases short and J 1 base short, with 25 bases between. CDR3 length: 21 amino acids. CDR1 is LGHNA and CDR2 is YNFKEQ in the germline V gene. CDR3 sequence: CASSQEPRRGRTGEAKNIQYF. The CDR3, as DNA: TGTGCCAGCAGCCAAGAACCCAGGAGAGGCAGGACGGGAGAGGCCAAAAACATTCAGTACTTC.

V usage is TRBV11-3 and J usage is TRBJ2-1; TRBD2 aligns across 12 bases. J lost 4 bases, V lost 0 bases, and 4 bases had no gene match. This CDR3 is 17 amino acids long. Per the germline V gene, CDR1 is SGHNT and CDR2 is YENEEA. The CDR3, as DNA: TGTGCCAGCAGCTTAGATATGCTAGCGGGAGGGTACAATGAGCAGTTCTTC. It encodes CASSLDMLAGGYNEQFF.

The rearrangement links TRBV13 to TRBJ2-1, with 9 positions matching TRBD1. Unmatched junction bases numbered 5, after V lost 4 bases and J lost 7 bases. CDR3 length equals 14 residues. CDR1 PRHDT and CDR2 FYEKMQ come from the germline V gene (reference sequence). CDR3 in DNA: TGTGCCAGCAGCTCGTACAGGGGGCATAATGAGCAGTTCTTC. Translating gives CASSSYRGHNEQFF.

This clone was recorded only once. This chain connects TRBV25-1 to TRBJ2-1; 9 bases map to TRBD2. The V and J ends lost 6 bases and 4 bases, in that order; junction bases with no gene match: 10. This CDR3 is 16 amino acids long. The germline V gene has CDR1 MGHDK and CDR2 SYGVNS. The CDR3 protein is CASRRQGSGSYNEQFF. CDR3 coding DNA: TGTGCCAGCAGGCGTCAGGGTAGCGGGAGTTACAATGAGCAGTTCTTC. The whole variable domain, remainder taken from reference TRBV25-1 and TRBJ2-1, is EADIYQTPRYLVIGTGKKITLECSQTMGHDKMYWYQQDPGMELHLIHYSYGVNSTEKGDLSSESTVSRIRTEHFPLTLESARPSHTSQYLCASRRQGSGSYNEQFFGPGTRLTVL.

The chain recombines TRBV11-3 with TRBJ1-1; tentatively, D is TRBD1 (5 bases). V lost 0 bases, J lost 12 bases, and 14 bases lay in between. The CDR3 consists of 13 residues. Germline loops: CDR1 SGHNT, CDR2 YENEEA. In DNA form, the CDR3 reads TGTGCCAGCAGCTTAGACCCCTCGGGGGGGACTTTCTTT. Translated: CASSLDPSGGTFF.

V gene TRBV5-6 combines with J gene TRBJ2-2; tentatively, D is TRBD2 (5 bases). Germline V gene lookup returns CDR1 SGHDT and CDR2 YYEEEE. Trimming removed 1 base from V and 6 bases from J, with 10 bases in between. The CDR3 loop spans 14 amino acids. This chain's CDR3 is CASSLLPGSGELFF. For the CDR3, the DNA is TGTGCCAGCAGCTTGCTACCGGGATCCGGGGAGCTGTTTTTT.

This chain uses TRBV6-5 with TRBJ2-1, with 10 positions matching TRBD2. CDR1 is MNHEY, CDR2 SVGAGI, per germline. The CDR3 is 14 amino acids. Trimming at V came to 6 bases and at J to 9 bases, leaving 8 bases not matched to a gene. The CDR3 sequence: CASRPSGSVSEQFF. Written as DNA, the CDR3 is TGTGCCAGCAGACCTAGCGGGAGTGTAAGTGAGCAGTTCTTC.

The chain is built from TRBV11-3 and TRBJ2-1; weak D call: TRBD2 (8 bases). CDR1 is SGHNT and CDR2 is YENEEA in the germline V gene. Trimming shortened V by 1 base and J by 6 bases, and 13 bases separated the two germline ends. The CDR3 sequence is 15 residues long. CDR3 in amino acids: CASSLARGTSNEQFF. The DNA of the CDR3 is TGTGCCAGCAGCTTAGCCAGGGGGACTAGCAATGAGCAGTTCTTC.

The rearrangement uses TRBV13 and TRBJ2-5; weak D call: TRBD2 (5 bases). The CDR3 sequence is 13 residues long. Germline CDR1 reads PRHDT; CDR2 reads FYEKMQ (reference sequence). Trimming cost V 5 bases and J 3 bases, with 10 bases left between them. In nucleotides, the CDR3 is TGTGCCAGCAGCCCTCGGGAAGAAGAGACCCAGTACTTC. This gives the protein CASSPREEETQYF.

The rearrangement uses TRBV21-1 and TRBJ1-5. TRBV21-1 is classified as a pseudogene. The CDR3 covers 16 residues. DNA of the CDR3: TGTGCCAGCACCTCGGGAGGATTAGCTTACAATCAGCCCCAGCATTTT. Translated, it gives CASTSGGLAYNQPQHF.

This rearrangement joins TRBV5-4 to TRBJ2-5; 8 bases are shared with TRBD1. With 4 bases clipped from V and 4 bases from J, the junction kept 6 bases outside the gene matches. The CDR3 extends over 14 amino acids. CDR1 and CDR2 from the germline V gene are SGHNT and YYREEE (reference sequence). The CDR3 nucleotides read TGTGCCAGCAGCAAGGACAGGGTGAGAGAGACCCAGTACTTC. Its protein product is CASSKDRVRETQYF.